These 31 T cell receptor beta chains were sequenced from one sample in a study of tumor and adjacent non-tumor tissue in lung cancer. A modified ARM-PCR protocol with three rounds of nested PCR amplified TCRbeta. From the multiplex PCR reads, TCRdb called clonotypes with MiXCR, one entry per CDR3 protein. The top ten hold 25% to 35% of the sample, which has roughly 75,000 distinct CDR3 sequences, about two thirds seen once. RNA was extracted from bulk tissue without any cell sorting. This non-tumor lung sample came from over 3 cm beyond the tumor edge. Input material: distant non-tumor lung tissue. Receptors were obtained from a woman in her fifties or sixties with non-small cell lung cancer.

Ten or more counts support this clonotype. This sequence joins TRBV11-3 and TRBJ1-5, with 7 positions matching TRBD1. The junction had 4 bases not matched to a gene; V was cut back by 3 bases and J by 2 bases. The germline CDR1 and CDR2 sequences are SGHNT and YENEEA. This CDR3 contains 15 residues. The CDR3 region is CASSFSQGCNQPQHF. The CDR3 nucleotides read TGTGCCAGCAGCTTTTCACAGGGGTGCAATCAGCCCCAGCATTTT.

This clonotype was recorded only once. Since a much larger clone is just one base distant, this may be a read error. This chain joins TRBV28 and TRBJ2-7; weak D call: TRBD2 (5 bases). There are 17 residues in the CDR3. The germline V gene encodes CDR1 MDHEN and CDR2 SYDVKM. V was pared by 6 bases and J by 5 bases, with 26 bases between. The CDR3 region has the DNA TGTGCCAGCAGGGGATCCCTCGATTGGGGAGCCATCCACGAGCAGTACTTC. It codes for CASRGSLDWGAIHEQYF.

With respect to this clonotype: At one end, the junction sequence differs from germline, possibly due to a read error. The V call is TRBV4-3, the J call TRBJ2-1; D is possibly TRBD2 (5 bases). This CDR3 contains 16 residues. CDR1 LGHNA and CDR2 YSLEER come from the germline V gene. CDR3 sequence reads: CACSQDRASSYNGQFF. The CDR3 bases are TGCGCCTGCAGCCAAGATCGGGCTAGCTCCTACAATGGGCAGTTCTTC.

In its sample, this clonotype was seen many times. The J gene is TRBJ2-4, the V gene TRBV12-3 or TRBV12-4, with 8 bases matching TRBD2. The CDR3 length is 14 residues. The ends lost 1 base at V and 10 bases at J; junction bases unmatched: 6. The CDR3 region is CASSLEGGGRIQYF. Written as DNA, the CDR3 is TGTGCCAGCAGTTTAGAGGGTGGCGGGAGGATTCAGTACTTC.

Regarding this clonotype: A junction boundary mismatches the germline segment, possibly from a read error. This chain links TRBV11-2 with TRBJ1-1, with TRBD1 identical over 7 bases. In germline, CDR1 is SGHAT, CDR2 FQNNGV. This CDR3 is 15 amino acids long. The CDR3 here is CVSNLSQGVRTEAFF. The DNA of the CDR3 is TGTGTCAGCAACTTAAGCCAGGGGGTGAGAACTGAAGCTTTCTTT. The variable domain in full, with the rest retrieved from reference TRBV11-2 and TRBJ1-1, is EAGVAQSPRYKIIEKRQSVAFWCNPISGHATLYWYQQILGQGPKLLIQFQNNGVVDDSQLPKDRFSAERLKGVDSTLKIQPAKLEDSAVYLCVSNLSQGVRTEAFFGQGTRLTVV.

As for this clonotype: No conserved phenylalanine or tryptophan ends this CDR3, so it is likely a read error. Because the CDR3's place on the DNA is in doubt, the DNA is left out and the CDR3 is given as listed by TCRdb. V usage is TRBV11-2 and J usage is TRBJ2-7; TRBD2 reflects the table's D call only, with no check against the DNA. Per the germline V gene, CDR1 is SGHAT and CDR2 is FQNNGV. 18 amino acids form the CDR3, both terminal residues included. CDR3 protein: CASSLAPLAGSNSYEQYL.

Note on this clonotype: A much larger clone lies a single base off, so this may be a read error. The V call is TRBV5-6, the J call TRBJ2-2, with D possibly being TRBD1 (6 bases). The CDR3 spans 15 residues. The V gene's germline CDR1 is SGHDT and CDR2 YYEEEE. The CDR3 is CASSLVGARTGERFF. CDR3 DNA sequence: TGTGCCAGCAGCTTGGTGGGGGCAAGAACCGGGGAGCGGTTTTTT.

There are many counts of this clonotype. The rearrangement joins TRBV5-5 to TRBJ1-3, with 8 bases matching TRBD1. Germline trimming cut 1 base from V and 4 bases from J; bases unmatched to any gene: 7. The CDR3 is 16 residues long. Germline lookup yields CDR1 SGHKS and CDR2 YYEKEE (reference sequence). The CDR3 DNA sequence: TGTGCCAGCAGCTTGAATCAGGGGGCGTCCGGAAACACCATATATTTT. Translating it yields CASSLNQGASGNTIYF.

This clonotype came up many times. V and J are TRBV11-2 and TRBJ2-7; D is unclear. Germline assignment: CDR1 SGHAT and CDR2 FQNNGV. This CDR3 comprises 13 residues. V lost 2 bases and J 1 base, leaving 6 bases between the germline ends. CDR3 DNA sequence: TGTGCCAGCAGCTTATTCGGGTCCTACGAGCAGTACTTC. Its protein is CASSLFGSYEQYF. Based on the CDR3 plus reference TRBV11-2 and TRBJ2-7, the full variable domain is EAGVAQSPRYKIIEKRQSVAFWCNPISGHATLYWYQQILGQGPKLLIQFQNNGVVDDSQLPKDRFSAERLKGVDSTLKIQPAKLEDSAVYLCASSLFGSYEQYFGPGTRLTVT.

V is TRBV6-1 and J is TRBJ2-6, with D perhaps matching TRBD1 (5 bases). The germline V gene has CDR1 MNHNS and CDR2 SASEGT. The CDR3 contains 15 residues. The V end lost 10 bases, the J end lost 0 bases, and 13 bases lay between the germline ends. CDR3 in amino acids: CATTCRGSGANVLTF. CDR3 coding DNA: TGTGCCACCACCTGTAGGGGCTCTGGGGCCAACGTCCTGACTTTC.

About this clonotype: A much larger clone sits a single nucleotide away, making a read error possible. The chain recombines TRBV20-1 with TRBJ2-5, with 9 bases matching TRBD2. This CDR3 has 17 residues. Germline CDR1 reads DFQATT; CDR2 reads SNEGSKA (reference sequence). The CDR3 sequence is CSARDLREGLLVESQYF. The CDR3 nucleotides read TGCAGTGCTAGAGATCTGCGGGAGGGCCTTTTGGTGGAGAGCCAGTACTTC.

The chain couples TRBV12-3 or TRBV12-4 to TRBJ2-1; maybe TRBD2 (6 bases). V lost 6 bases, J lost 6 bases, and 12 bases lay in between. The CDR3 consists of 13 residues. The CDR3 here is CASRASATNEQFF. The DNA for the CDR3 is TGTGCCAGCAGGGCTAGCGCCACCAATGAGCAGTTCTTC.

V gene TRBV11-2 combines with J gene TRBJ1-1; no clear D gene. V lost 7 bases, J lost 3 bases, and 15 bases lay in between. Germline lookup yields CDR1 SGHAT and CDR2 FQNNGV. The CDR3 covers 14 residues. CDR3 sequence reads: CASILDVGYTEAFF. In DNA form, the CDR3 reads TGTGCCAGCATTCTGGATGTGGGGTACACTGAAGCTTTCTTT.

A few counts support this clonotype. A read error may account for a junction end that differs from germline. The chain uses TRBV11-2 and TRBJ1-1; 9 positions match TRBD1. The CDR3 covers 15 residues. The germline gives CDR1 SGHAT, CDR2 FQNNGV. The CDR3 spells CASILRQGVKTEAFF. The CDR3 DNA reads TGTGCGAGCATCTTAAGACAGGGGGTGAAAACTGAAGCTTTCTTT.

This chain links TRBV29-1 with TRBJ2-5; 7 positions match TRBD1. Germline CDR1 and CDR2: SQVTM and ANQGSEA. V was pared by 8 bases and J by 7 bases, with 13 bases of the junction left unmatched. This CDR3 region has 13 residues. The CDR3 region is CSIADRAEGTQYF. CDR3 bases: TGCAGCATTGCTGACAGGGCTGAAGGGACCCAGTACTTC.

This clonotype has at least ten counts. Written as DNA, the CDR3 is TGTGCCAGCAGTTACTCGTGGGGCAGCAATCAGCCCCAGCATTTT. It codes for CASSYSWGSNQPQHF. This chain connects TRBV6-2 or TRBV6-3 to TRBJ1-5; weak D call: TRBD1 (5 bases). This CDR3 contains 15 residues. Per the germline V gene, CDR1 is MNHEY and CDR2 is SVGEGT. With 0 bases removed from V and 1 base from J, the gap between germline ends came to 7 bases.

As for this clonotype: A much larger clone differs from this one at a single base, so this may be a read error. The final CDR3 position lacks the conserved phenylalanine or tryptophan, pointing to a likely read error. This chain joins TRBV7-9 and TRBJ2-7; TRBD1 agrees at 7 bases. Germline CDR1 reads SEHNR; CDR2 reads FQNEAQ (reference sequence). With 8 bases clipped from V and 0 bases from J, the junction kept 4 bases outside the gene matches. The CDR3 is 13 amino acids. CDR3 bases: TGTGCCAGCGAGGGGGCACGCTCCTACGAGCAGTACTAC. Its translation: CASEGARSYEQYY.

The chain joins TRBV10-3 to TRBJ2-3, with D perhaps assigned TRBD1 or TRBD2 (6 bases each). Per germline, CDR1 ENHRY and CDR2 SYGVKD. The CDR3 is made up of 16 amino acids. The CDR3 nucleotides are TGTGTCTTCAGTGAGTCCGGCGGGACATCTGCAGATACGCAGTATTTT. It specifies CVFSESGGTSADTQYF.

In the case of this clonotype: The junction does not match germline at one end; this may be a read error. This sequence joins TRBV5-4 and TRBJ2-6, with D perhaps TRBD2 (6 bases). The CDR3 covers 16 residues. Germline CDR1 is SGHNT and CDR2 is YYREEE (reference sequence). The CDR3 DNA sequence: TGTGCCAGCAGCTTGGCCGGGGGAAGTGGGGCCAACGTCCAGACTTTC. Translation: CASSLAGGSGANVQTF.

About this clonotype: One end of the junction fails to match germline, which may point to a read error. This chain uses TRBV5-1 with TRBJ2-7; the D call may be TRBD1 or TRBD2 (5 bases each). The CDR3 is made up of 14 amino acids. Germline V gene sequence: CDR1 SGHRS, CDR2 YFSETQ. The CDR3 loop reads CASSSKVGTYEQYF. The CDR3 nucleotides read TGCGCCAGCAGCTCAAAGGTCGGGACCTACGAGCAATACTTC.

The chain employs TRBV11-2 and TRBJ2-7; 10 bases are a match to TRBD1. With 5 bases clipped from V and 6 bases from J, the junction kept 10 bases outside the gene matches. Germline-derived CDR1 and CDR2 are SGHAT and FQNNGV. The CDR3 covers 15 residues. In DNA, the CDR3 is TGTGCCAGCAGCCTAGTTGGACAGGGGGTATCCGAGCAGTACTTC. Protein sequence: CASSLVGQGVSEQYF.

A word on this clonotype: A much larger clone sits a single nucleotide away, making a read error possible. The chain carries TRBV7-8 and TRBJ1-6; 7 positions agree with TRBD1. With V trimmed by 9 bases and J by 6 bases, 5 bases remained unmatched. Germline assignment: CDR1 SGHVS and CDR2 FQNEAQ. The CDR3 totals 13 residues. CDR3 sequence: CASGQDCNSPLHF. The CDR3 coding sequence is TGTGCCAGTGGACAGGATTGTAATTCACCCCTCCACTTT.

The chain links TRBV11-1 to TRBJ2-1; 8 bases match TRBD2. The CDR3 totals 14 residues. The germline V gene has CDR1 SGHAT and CDR2 FQDESV (reference sequence). Trimming took 9 bases from V and 7 from J; bases not matched to a gene: 11. CDR3 DNA: TGTGCCAGTACACGAGCGGGAGTAGGGAATGAGCAGTTCTTC. Its translation is CASTRAGVGNEQFF.

Turning to this clonotype: A much bigger clone sits one base away, suggesting this may be a read error. This chain uses TRBV6-6 with TRBJ1-5; the D gene is possibly TRBD1 (6 bases). The length of the CDR3 is 15 residues. Germline V gene lookup returns CDR1 MNHNY and CDR2 SVGAGI (reference sequence). CDR3 sequence (DNA): TGTACCAGCAGTTCACAACAGGGTAGCAATCAGCCCCAGCATTTT. Translating it yields CTSSSQQGSNQPQHF.

This clonotype occurred a few times. It may be a read error: a sequence one base away is much more abundant. The genes are TRBV30 and TRBJ2-2, with 8 nucleotides matching TRBD1. This CDR3 comprises 14 residues. The V and J ends lost 4 bases and 7 bases, in that order; junction bases with no gene match: 8. CDR1 GTSNPN and CDR2 SVGIG come from the germline V gene (reference sequence). Written as DNA, the CDR3 is TGTGCCTGGAAAAACAGGGGGTACATCGGGGAGCTGTTTTTT. Translated, it gives CAWKNRGYIGELFF.

This clonotype was observed a handful of times. This chain joins TRBV6-5 and TRBJ2-1, with 10 bases that match TRBD1. This CDR3 comprises 16 residues. After removal of 4 bases from V and 1 base from J, the junction contained 4 bases not matched to a gene. CDR1 is MNHEY, CDR2 SVGAGI, per germline. In DNA, the CDR3 is TGTGCCAGCAGTTCCACGGGACAGGGGTCCTACAATGAGCAGTTCTTC. Its translation: CASSSTGQGSYNEQFF.

On this clonotype: A clone one base away is much larger, so this may be a read error. V gene TRBV4-2 combines with J gene TRBJ2-7; D call uncertain. From germline, CDR1 is LGHNA and CDR2 YNFKEQ. The CDR3 consists of 13 residues. The CDR3 is CTSSQGPTYEQYF. CDR3 sequence (DNA): TGTACCAGCAGCCAAGGTCCGACCTACGAGCAGTACTTC.

Concerning this clonotype itself: Germline and junction disagree at one end, which may indicate a read error. The rearrangement links TRBV11-3 to TRBJ2-3; no definite D call. The CDR3 extends over 14 amino acids. Per the germline V gene, CDR1 is SGHNT and CDR2 is YENEEA. The CDR3 loop reads CASSLGRMAGTQCF. CDR3 nucleotides: TGTGCCAGCAGCTTGGGCAGGATGGCAGGTACGCAGTGTTTT.

This clonotype has more than one count but fewer than ten. A read error is possible here, since a much larger clone lies one base away. This chain uses TRBV20-1 with TRBJ2-3; TRBD2 aligns across 7 bases. This CDR3 comprises 15 residues. Trimming at V came to 6 bases and at J to 4 bases, leaving 13 bases not matched to a gene. The germline CDR1 and CDR2 sequences are DFQATT and SNEGSKA (reference sequence). Written as DNA, the CDR3 is TGCAGTGCCACTTCCGGGGCTAGCGGTGCAGATACGCAGTATTTT. Translation gives CSATSGASGADTQYF.

V gene TRBV7-9 combines with J gene TRBJ1-2; TRBD1 agrees at 7 bases. V shed 9 bases and J 3 bases; nucleotides not matched to a gene: 16. This CDR3 has 16 residues. Germline V gene sequence: CDR1 SEHNR, CDR2 FQNEAQ (reference sequence). CDR3: CASSLGIRGGDYGYTF. In DNA form, the CDR3 reads TGTGCCAGTAGCCTTGGGATACGAGGGGGCGACTATGGCTACACCTTC.

About this clonotype itself: A much larger clone is a single base away; this may be a read error. V is TRBV4-2 and J is TRBJ2-5; D gene ambiguous. Germline loops: CDR1 LGHNA, CDR2 YNFKEQ. This CDR3 is 10 amino acids long. This chain's CDR3 is CASSQETQCF. In DNA form, the CDR3 reads TGTGCCAGCAGCCAAGAGACCCAGTGCTTC.